One sample yielded the 13 T cell receptor beta chains listed below, sequenced in a study of radiation and T cells in renal cell carcinoma. Method: immunoSEQ multiplex PCR; TCRdb's copy keeps in-frame clones and lacks some. The sample gives about 43,000 clones, about 82% of which show up once; about 30% is in the top ten. Time point given: blood 4 weeks post-SBRT, at nephrectomy. Documented treatment: 15 Gy SBRT to primary tumor, nephrectomy 4 weeks later. Sample: blood, taken from a patient whose treatment included radiotherapy and nephrectomy. These receptors were taken from a woman in her 70s with renal cell carcinoma.

The gene calls are TRBV7-6 and TRBJ2-3; TRBD2 matches at 13 bases. Germline V gene data show CDR1 as SGHVS and CDR2 as FNYEAQ. J was trimmed by 8 bases and V by 3 bases; bases with no gene match: 11. This CDR3 is 17 amino acids long. This chain's CDR3 is CASSFNPGLAGSSTQYF. CDR3 sequence (DNA): TGTGCCAGCAGCTTTAACCCGGGACTAGCGGGATCTAGTACGCAGTATTTT. Using reference TRBV7-6 and TRBJ2-3 for the parts outside the CDR3, the full variable domain is GAGVSQSPRYKVTKRGQDVALRCDPISGHVSLYWYRQALGQGPEFLTYFNYEAQQDKSGLPNDRFSAERPEGSISTLTIQRTEQRDSAMYRCASSFNPGLAGSSTQYFGPGTRLTVL.

There are a few counts of this clone. The V gene is TRBV11-2, the J gene TRBJ2-6; 10 bases line up with TRBD1. Germline assignment: CDR1 SGHAT and CDR2 FQNNGV. V dropped 5 bases and J dropped 4; count of bases not matched to a gene: 8. The CDR3 covers 17 residues. The CDR3 DNA sequence: TGTGCCAGCAGCCCCCGGGACAGGGGCCCCGGGGCCAACGTCCTGACTTTC. It codes for CASSPRDRGPGANVLTF.

J is TRBJ2-7 and V is TRBV29-1; 9 bases fit TRBD2. Germline CDR1 SQVTM, CDR2 ANQGSEA. CDR3 length: 13 residues. Trimming at V came to 6 bases and at J to 2 bases, leaving 5 bases not matched to a gene. The DNA for the CDR3 is TGCAGCGTGGGACTAGCCGGTGCCTACGAGCAGTACTTC. Its translation: CSVGLAGAYEQYF.

The J gene is TRBJ1-4, the V gene TRBV28, with TRBD1 matching over 10 bases. Losses at the gene ends were 0 bases for V and 8 bases for J; bases not matched to a gene: 9. Germline lookup yields CDR1 MDHEN and CDR2 SYDVKM. There are 17 residues in the CDR3. CDR3 nucleotide sequence: TGTGCCAGCAGTTTATGGGGGACAGGGGATCCCCAGGAAAAACTGTTTTTT. Encoded protein: CASSLWGTGDPQEKLFF.

This clone was detected a few times. V and J are TRBV21-1 and TRBJ2-7. TRBV21-1 is described as a pseudogene. This CDR3 region has 19 residues. For the CDR3, the DNA is TGTGCCAGCAGCGTCCGGGACAGTCCTCGGCGGGAGATGAGGTACGAGCAGTACTTC. Translating gives CASSVRDSPRREMRYEQYF.

The chain links TRBV4-3 to TRBJ2-7; TRBD1 aligns across 9 bases. The junction had 9 bases not matched to a gene; V was cut back by 3 bases and J by 6 bases. Germline V gene data show CDR1 as LGHNA and CDR2 as YSLEER. The CDR3 length is 15 residues. DNA for the CDR3: TGCGCCAGCAGCCAGGACCGGGACAGGGCGAGCGAGCAGTACTTC. Amino acid sequence: CASSQDRDRASEQYF.

The genes are TRBV4-2 and TRBJ1-4; the D is unclear. This CDR3 has 14 residues. The germline V gene has CDR1 LGHNA and CDR2 YNFKEQ. V lost 0 bases and J 7 bases, leaving 9 bases between the germline ends. CDR3 loop: CASSQEGYGEKLFF. CDR3 DNA: TGTGCCAGCAGCCAAGAAGGGTATGGTGAAAAACTGTTTTTT.

The chain is built from TRBV18 and TRBJ1-4; D gene unclear. This CDR3 comprises 13 residues. The germline CDR1 and CDR2 sequences are KGHSH and LQKENI. The V and J ends lost 2 bases and 7 bases respectively, with 8 bases between them. The CDR3 loop reads CASSPTRGEKLFF. CDR3 nucleotides: TGTGCCAGCTCACCAACACGGGGTGAAAAACTGTTTTTT.

This clone was picked up a small number of times. The rearrangement uses TRBV18 and TRBJ1-4; maybe TRBD1 (6 bases). V lost 0 bases to trimming and J lost 10 bases, with 15 bases between them. The CDR3 spans 15 residues. Germline assignment: CDR1 KGHSH and CDR2 LQKENI. The CDR3: CASSPPNRDGRKLFF. The CDR3 nucleotides read TGTGCCAGCTCACCACCGAACAGGGACGGGCGAAAACTGTTTTTT.

The chain is built from TRBV9 and TRBJ1-2; tentative D call: TRBD1 (5 bases). The CDR3 length is 14 residues. V gave up 3 bases and J gave up 3 bases, with 12 bases separating them. Germline CDR1 reads SGDLS; CDR2 reads YYNGEE. The CDR3 region is CASSAPGGDYGYTF. The CDR3 DNA follows: TGTGCCAGCAGCGCCCCCGGAGGGGACTATGGCTACACCTTC.

J is TRBJ1-1 and V is TRBV7-9; TRBD1 is a possible D gene (6 bases). Germline CDR1 SEHNR, CDR2 FQNEAQ (reference sequence). V gave up 6 bases and J gave up 0 bases, with 11 bases separating them. This CDR3 region has 14 residues. CDR3 sequence: CASSHGQLNTEAFF. CDR3 DNA sequence: TGTGCCAGCAGTCACGGACAGCTGAACACTGAAGCTTTCTTT.

CDR3 amino acids: CASSHFAGYTDTQYF. CDR3 nucleotides: TGTGCCAGCAGCCATTTCGCGGGATACACAGATACGCAGTATTTT. The chain recombines TRBV14 with TRBJ2-3, with D possibly being TRBD2 (6 bases). Germline V gene data show CDR1 as SGHDN and CDR2 as FVKESK. V was trimmed by 3 bases and J by 2 bases, leaving 12 bases between them. This CDR3 is built from 15 residues.

Details on this clone: Other DNA sequences from this sample encode an identical CDR3 as well. The chain carries TRBV19 and TRBJ2-5; D is unresolved. This CDR3 is built from 12 residues. V was clipped by 6 bases and J by 2 bases, with 7 bases between them. CDR1 is LNHDA and CDR2 is SQIVND in the germline V gene (reference sequence). CDR3 loop: CASSVGQETQYF. As DNA, the CDR3 is TGTGCCAGTAGCGTAGGTCAAGAGACCCAGTACTTC.